This is a list of T cell receptor beta chains from one sample in a study of neurological immune-mediated disorders. TCRdb used MiXCR to reprocess the 5' RACE reads, holding one entry per CDR3 protein. The repertoire holds more than 50,000 distinct CDR3 sequences, with more than 9.5% as singletons. Material for sequencing was PBMCs. These receptors were taken from a man between 60 and 70 years old in good health. CDR3s include the opening cysteine and the closing phenylalanine or tryptophan. The D gene is left open where the match is weak. Size is stated as how often the clone was seen (once, few, many) or a class if it is expanded.

D gene | J gene | V gene | clone size | CDR3 protein | CDR3 DNA
NA | TRBJ2-1 | TRBV20-1 | many | CSAGAGAQNSYNEQFF | TGCAGTGCTGGGGCCGGAGCGCAGAACTCCTACAATGAGCAGTTCTTC
NA | TRBJ1-1 | TRBV6-2/TRBV6-3 | many | CASTAFTEAFF | TGTGCCAGCACCGCATTTACTGAAGCTTTCTTT
NA | TRBJ2-1 | TRBV11-2 | few | CASSYGKEYNEQFF | TGTGCCAGCAGCTACGGGAAGGAATACAATGAGCAGTTCTTC
NA | TRBJ2-7 | TRBV7-9 | many | CASSETTGNEQYF | TGTGCCAGCAGCGAAACCACAGGGAACGAGCAGTACTTC
NA | TRBJ1-5 | TRBV27 | many | CASREKIYQPQHF | TGTGCCAGCAGGGAAAAGATTTATCAGCCCCAGCATTTT
NA | TRBJ1-2 | TRBV7-9 | many | CASSLTATNYGYTF | TGTGCCAGCAGCTTGACAGCCACTAACTATGGCTACACCTTC
NA | TRBJ1-1 | TRBV6-5 | many | CASSYDRSQAFF | TGTGCCAGCAGTTACGATCGATCCCAAGCTTTCTTT
NA | TRBJ1-2 | TRBV4-3 | many | CASSQDPGGYGYTF | TGCGCCAGCAGCCAAGACCCTGGGGGTTATGGCTACACCTTC
TRBD2 | TRBJ2-7 | TRBV7-2 | many | CASSYPRLAGGYEQYF | TGTGCCAGCAGCTACCCGCGACTAGCGGGGGGCTACGAGCAGTACTTC
NA | TRBJ1-6 | TRBV10-3 | many | CAISEEGVGNSPLHF | TGTGCCATCAGTGAGGAGGGGGTGGGTAATTCACCCCTCCACTTT
NA | TRBJ2-5 | TRBV20-1 | many | CSVPNNPETQYF | TGCAGTGTCCCGAACAACCCAGAGACCCAGTACTTC
NA | TRBJ2-2 | TRBV5-6 | many | CASSFSANTGELFF | TGTGCCAGCAGCTTTTCTGCGAACACCGGGGAGCTGTTTTTT
NA | TRBJ1-2 | TRBV7-2 | many | CASSPGTFNYGYTF | TGTGCCAGCAGCCCAGGGACATTCAACTATGGCTACACCTTC
NA | TRBJ2-1 | TRBV5-6 | many | CASSAVAGLGRYNEQFF | TGTGCCAGCAGCGCAGTAGCAGGCCTGGGACGGTACAATGAGCAGTTCTTC
NA | TRBJ2-7 | TRBV28 | many | CASSLGFEQYF | TGTGCCAGCAGTTTAGGGTTCGAGCAGTACTTC
NA | TRBJ2-7 | TRBV6-2/TRBV6-3 | many | CASSDTPYEQYF | TGTGCCAGCTCGGACACCCCCTACGAGCAGTACTTC
NA | TRBJ1-5 | TRBV7-2 | many | CASSWDGNQPQHF | TGTGCCAGCAGCTGGGACGGCAATCAGCCCCAGCATTTT
NA | TRBJ2-7 | TRBV5-8 | many | CASSLRGYEQYF | TGTGCCAGCAGCTTAAGAGGCTACGAGCAGTACTTC
NA | TRBJ1-2 | TRBV27 | many | CASSPRAVIYGYTF | TGTGCCAGCAGTCCCCGGGCTGTGATCTATGGCTACACCTTC
NA | TRBJ2-6 | TRBV5-6 | many | CASSPTGFGGANVLTF | TGTGCCAGCAGCCCCACAGGGTTCGGTGGGGCCAACGTCCTGACTTTC
NA | TRBJ2-3 | TRBV7-2 | many | CASSLDRATQYF | TGTGCCAGCAGCTTAGACAGGGCGACGCAGTATTTT
NA | TRBJ2-3 | TRBV3-1 | many | CASSQWEGAGTDTQYF | TGTGCCAGCAGCCAATGGGAGGGGGCCGGGACAGATACGCAGTATTTT
TRBD1 | TRBJ1-1 | TRBV5-1 | many | CASSLRQGVTEAFF | TGCGCCAGCAGCTTAAGACAGGGGGTGACTGAAGCTTTCTTT
TRBD2 | TRBJ2-6 | TRBV12-3/TRBV12-4 | many | CASSTSGGLLGANVLTF | TGTGCCAGCAGTACTAGCGGGGGCCTTTTAGGGGCCAACGTCCTGACTTTC